This T cell receptor beta chain was sequenced during a study of cytomegalovirus exposure and HLA in healthy donors. Both 60 Vbeta primers and 13 Jbeta primers went into the PCR. The data were produced by immunoSEQ multiplex PCR, yet TCRdb's version contains in-frame clones alone and is incomplete. The sample yields 100,000 to 150,000 clones, roughly 9% seen once. Study-wide results and caveats: Among TCR beta chains, those listed as cytomegalovirus-associated numbered about 150. In a later analysis, common viral pathogens appeared linked to several of the most significant clusters.

In the case of this clone: Its cognate antigen is unknown.

Per germline, CDR1 ENHRY and CDR2 SYGVKD. This CDR3 comprises 15 residues. Trimming left V 3 bases short and J 3 bases short, with 12 bases between. The chain couples TRBV10-3 to TRBJ1-3; tentatively, D is TRBD1 (5 bases). The TCR was taken from a woman aged 40 to 50 in good health and CMV-seropositive. Sequencing was done on a sample of PBMCs. CDR3 protein: CAISERAGDGNTIYF. CDR3 coding DNA: TGTGCCATCAGTGAAAGGGCGGGGGATGGAAACACCATATATTTT.